These T cell receptor beta chains were read from a single sample in a study of blood T cell repertoires in COVID-19. The table came from immunoSEQ multiplex PCR; TCRdb's copy has only in-frame clones and leaves some out. This sample has a few hundred thousand clones, with about 86% found just once. Sequenced material: peripheral blood. Receptors originate from a person between 70 and 80 years old with COVID-19, enrolled during active disease. The CDR3 runs from the conserved cysteine through the conserved F or W. The order of the fields is CDR3 protein, CDR3 DNA, V gene, J gene, clone size, D gene. A D gene is named only where the DNA matches it firmly. Some rows mark clone size as missing; the rest say once, few, many or name a class of expanded clone.

CDR3: CASRRDRGVLYEQYF
DNA: TGTGCCAGCAGACGGGACAGGGGGGTTCTGTACGAGCAGTACTTC
V: TRBV6-5
J: TRBJ2-7
size: .
D: TRBD1

CDR3: CATSTGRFEKLFF
DNA: TGTGCCACCTCGACAGGGCGTTTTGAAAAACTGTTTTTT
V: TRBV12-3/TRBV12-4
J: TRBJ1-4
size: .
D: TRBD1

CDR3: CASSLPGNTIYF
DNA: TGTGCCAGCAGTCTCCCAGGGAACACCATATATTTT
V: TRBV6-2/TRBV6-3
J: TRBJ1-3
size: .
D: .

CDR3: CASSRTSGYNEQFF
DNA: TGCGCCAGCAGTCGGACTAGCGGATACAATGAGCAGTTCTTC
V: TRBV5-1
J: TRBJ2-1
size: .
D: TRBD2

CDR3: CASSSPGTSRDEQFF
DNA: TGTGCCAGCAGCTCTCCCGGGACTAGCAGGGATGAGCAGTTCTTC
V: TRBV6-2/TRBV6-3
J: TRBJ2-1
size: .
D: TRBD2

CDR3: CASGLGTANQPQHF
DNA: TGTGCTAGTGGTCTTGGGACAGCTAATCAGCCCCAGCATTTT
V: TRBV12-5
J: TRBJ1-5
size: .
D: TRBD1

CDR3: CASSILDWNTEAFF
DNA: TGTGCCAGTAGTATCCTTGACTGGAACACTGAAGCTTTCTTT
V: TRBV19
J: TRBJ1-1
size: once
D: .

CDR3: CASSGVPHGNQPQHF
DNA: TGTGCCAGCAGTGGCGTCCCTCATGGCAATCAGCCCCAGCATTTT
V: TRBV2
J: TRBJ1-5
size: .
D: .

CDR3: CASSEKPQMCGRLETQYF
DNA: TGCGCCAGCAGTGAGAAGCCCCAGATGTGCGGGAGATTGGAGACCCAGTACTTC
V: TRBV10-1
J: TRBJ2-5
size: .
D: TRBD2

CDR3: CASSLTGDSPLHF
DNA: TGTGCCAGCAGCTTGACAGGGGATTCACCCCTCCACTTT
V: TRBV7-3
J: TRBJ1-6
size: .
D: TRBD1

CDR3: CASSSAGGQETQYF
DNA: TGTGCCAGCAGCTCAGCGGGGGGCCAAGAGACCCAGTACTTC
V: TRBV7-3
J: TRBJ2-5
size: .
D: TRBD2